Presented here are 20 T cell receptor beta chains from one specimen sequenced in a study of blood T cell repertoires in COVID-19 (dated by TCRdb to between 2020 and 2021). Library preparation was by the immunoSEQ multiplex PCR assay. Sourced from immuneACCESS, this table was stored by TCRdb with only in-frame sequences that have V and J called. A share of the clones is absent; for the studies checked, an unresolved V gene accounts for under half, and the remainder has no known explanation. The sample table records approximately 150,000 clones; around 82% of these occur just once. The ten largest clones represent 4.2% of the sample. The sample consisted of peripheral blood. These receptors were taken from a man aged 55 to 69 with acute or convalescent COVID-19.

V gene TRBV15 combines with J gene TRBJ2-7; D gene ambiguous. V was trimmed by 0 bases and J by 2 bases, leaving 11 bases between them. The CDR3 spans 15 residues. Germline V CDR1 and CDR2: LNHNV, YYDKDF (reference sequence). Here the CDR3 reads CATSRDRLRAYEQYF. CDR3 sequence (DNA): TGTGCCACCAGCAGAGATCGACTCCGTGCCTACGAGCAGTACTTC.

This chain links TRBV20-1 with TRBJ1-6, with D uncertain. The V and J ends lost 3 bases and 7 bases respectively, with 16 bases between them. CDR1 DFQATT and CDR2 SNEGSKA come from the germline V gene (reference sequence). The CDR3 runs to 15 residues. The CDR3 here is CSASFSGSTNSPLHF. The CDR3 DNA reads as TGCAGTGCTAGTTTTAGCGGCAGCACAAATTCACCCCTCCACTTT.

The CDR3 spells CASSLGWAGINTEAFF. For the CDR3, the DNA is TGTGCCAGCAGCTTAGGTTGGGCCGGAATAAACACTGAAGCTTTCTTT. This chain uses TRBV7-9 with TRBJ1-1; D ambiguous. V lost 1 base to trimming and J lost 2 bases, with 14 bases between them. This CDR3 spans 16 amino acids. CDR1 and CDR2 (germline): SEHNR, FQNEAQ (reference sequence).

The chain recombines TRBV2 with TRBJ2-3; TRBD2 matches 10 bases. The junction had 2 bases not matched to a gene; V was cut back by 4 bases and J by 1 base. The CDR3 length is 15 residues. From germline, CDR1 is SNHLY and CDR2 FYNNEI. The CDR3 loop reads CASSGLAGGTDTQYF. CDR3 nucleotides: TGTGCCAGCAGTGGGCTAGCGGGGGGCACAGATACGCAGTATTTT. Full variable domain (rest looked up from reference TRBV2 and TRBJ2-3): EPEVTQTPSHQVTQMGQEVILRCVPISNHLYFYWYRQILGQKVEFLVSFYNNEISEKSEIFDDQFSVERPDGSNFTLKIRSTKLEDSAMYFCASSGLAGGTDTQYFGPGTRLTVL.

This clone was detected ten times or more. J is TRBJ1-6 and V is TRBV19; D not certain. This CDR3 has 14 amino acids. Germline CDR1 is LNHDA and CDR2 is SQIVND (reference sequence). Trimming left V 6 bases short and J 0 bases short, with 6 bases between. The CDR3 reads CASRAGSYNSPLHF. DNA for the CDR3: TGTGCCAGTAGGGCGGGCTCCTATAATTCACCCCTCCACTTT.

This clone was seen only once. The gene calls are TRBV6-5 and TRBJ2-7, with D unclear. The CDR3 length is 14 residues. The ends were cut back, 2 bases at V and 2 bases at J, with 10 bases in the middle. CDR1 is MNHEY, CDR2 SVGAGI, per germline. CDR3 protein: CASSYVQAAYEQYF. DNA for the CDR3: TGTGCCAGCAGTTACGTCCAGGCCGCCTACGAGCAGTACTTC.

The count of this clone is one. The chain carries TRBV4-1 and TRBJ2-7; 9 bases fit TRBD1. V shed 4 bases and J 1 base; nucleotides not matched to a gene: 11. Germline CDR1 reads MGHRA; CDR2 reads YSYEKL. CDR3 length equals 17 residues. In DNA, the CDR3 is TGCGCCAGCAGCCGCCCACAGGGGGGGACAGGGTCCTACGAGCAGTACTTC. Its translation: CASSRPQGGTGSYEQYF.

This rearrangement joins TRBV2 to TRBJ2-1; 11 positions match TRBD2. This CDR3 comprises 15 residues. V shed 6 bases and J 2 bases; nucleotides not matched to a gene: 3. Germline CDR1 reads SNHLY; CDR2 reads FYNNEI. In DNA, the CDR3 is TGTGCCAGCAGACGACTAGCGGGGCCCTACAATGAGCAGTTCTTC. Protein product: CASRRLAGPYNEQFF.

The V and J genes are TRBV3-1 (or the pseudogene TRBV3-2) and TRBJ2-2; D is possibly TRBD1 (6 bases). CDR3 length: 16 residues. Per the germline V gene, CDR1 is LGHDT and CDR2 is YNNKEL (reference sequence). V lost 2 bases and J lost 5, with 15 bases in between. CDR3 nucleotides: TGTGCCAGCAGCCAATATGGCGCAGGGGAAACCGGGGAGCTGTTTTTT. Encoded protein: CASSQYGAGETGELFF.

The gene calls are TRBV5-1 and TRBJ2-3; no reliable D call. The CDR3 extends over 17 amino acids. The germline V and J ends were trimmed by 0 bases and 9 bases, with 23 bases remaining between them. In germline, CDR1 is SGHRS, CDR2 YFSETQ. In DNA, the CDR3 is TGCGCCAGCAGCTTGGCTGGTAGCACCGATCCGAAAGAGACGCAGTATTTT. Protein product: CASSLAGSTDPKETQYF. The whole variable domain, remainder taken from reference TRBV5-1 and TRBJ2-3, is KAGVTQTPRYLIKTRGQQVTLSCSPISGHRSVSWYQQTPGQGLQFLFEYFSETQRNKGNFPGRFSGRQFSNSRSEMNVSTLELGDSALYLCASSLAGSTDPKETQYFGPGTRLTVL.

This rearrangement joins TRBV20-1 to TRBJ2-5; weak D call: TRBD2 (5 bases). V was shortened by 6 bases and J by 9 bases, with 14 bases between the two germline ends. This CDR3 comprises 11 residues. Germline loops: CDR1 DFQATT, CDR2 SNEGSKA (reference sequence). The CDR3 loop reads CSAALGESQYF. CDR3 coding DNA: TGCAGTGCAGCCCTCGGGGAGTCCCAGTACTTC.

The rearrangement uses TRBV30 and TRBJ2-7; 7 nucleotides match TRBD1. Germline V gives CDR1 GTSNPN, CDR2 SVGIG (reference sequence). V was clipped by 1 base and J by 0 bases; unmatched bases: 3. This CDR3 is built from 14 residues. The CDR3 DNA reads as TGTGCCTGGAGTGGGTGGGACAGCTCCTACGAGCAGTACTTC. Translating gives CAWSGWDSSYEQYF.

This chain joins TRBV5-1 and TRBJ2-6; tentatively, D is TRBD1 (5 bases). V was pared by 0 bases and J by 2 bases, with 15 bases between. CDR1 is SGHRS and CDR2 is YFSETQ in the germline V gene. The CDR3 has 18 amino acids. The CDR3 DNA follows: TGCGCCAGCAGCTTGGTAATTCGGGCAGGGACTGGGGCCAACGTCCTGACTTTC. Translation gives CASSLVIRAGTGANVLTF.

The rearrangement links TRBV13 to TRBJ2-5; perhaps TRBD2 as D (6 bases). The CDR3 covers 15 residues. The V gene's germline CDR1 is PRHDT and CDR2 FYEKMQ (reference sequence). The ends were cut back, 5 bases at V and 5 bases at J, with 18 bases in the middle. CDR3 bases: TGTGCCAGCAGCCACGGGACTCTCGGCATGGAGACCCAGTACTTC. Amino acid sequence: CASSHGTLGMETQYF.

This chain links TRBV5-5 with TRBJ2-1; 8 bases are shared with TRBD2. The germline V gene encodes CDR1 SGHKS and CDR2 YYEKEE (reference sequence). Germline trimming cut 2 bases from V and 4 bases from J; bases unmatched to any gene: 11. This CDR3 region has 17 residues. The CDR3 DNA reads TGTGCCAGCAGCTTCGCCCCTACGGGAGGGCCTTACAATGAGCAGTTCTTC. It yields the protein CASSFAPTGGPYNEQFF.

The chain couples TRBV9 to TRBJ2-1; maybe TRBD2 (6 bases). Germline loops: CDR1 SGDLS, CDR2 YYNGEE. Deletions cut 1 base from V and 7 bases from J, with 9 bases between. CDR3 size: 13 residues. The CDR3 loop is CASSVTGVNEQFF. CDR3 nucleotide sequence: TGTGCCAGCAGCGTAACGGGAGTTAATGAGCAGTTCTTC.

The chain uses TRBV3-1 (or the pseudogene TRBV3-2) and TRBJ2-7; maybe TRBD2 (5 bases). V lost 2 bases and J 2 bases, leaving 7 bases between the germline ends. The germline CDR1 and CDR2 sequences are LGHDT and YNNKEL (reference sequence). The CDR3 is made up of 13 amino acids. The CDR3 spells CASSQFGAYEQYF. In DNA form, the CDR3 reads TGTGCCAGCAGCCAATTCGGGGCCTACGAGCAGTACTTC.

The chain recombines TRBV28 with TRBJ1-2; D ambiguous. Germline V lookup: CDR1 MDHEN, CDR2 SYDVKM. The V end lost 3 bases, the J end lost 7 bases, and 12 bases lay between the germline ends. There are 13 residues in the CDR3. The CDR3 sequence: CASSFLLAGGYTF. In DNA, the CDR3 is TGTGCCAGCAGTTTTCTCCTGGCGGGTGGCTACACCTTC.

This clone has only a few counts. This chain joins TRBV5-1 and TRBJ1-5; 8 bases fit TRBD1. The CDR3 is 13 amino acids. Per germline, CDR1 SGHRS and CDR2 YFSETQ. The V and J ends lost 3 bases and 4 bases, in that order; junction bases with no gene match: 0. The CDR3 here is CASSWTGNQPQHF. The DNA of the CDR3 is TGCGCCAGCAGCTGGACAGGGAATCAGCCCCAGCATTTT. Filled out from reference TRBV5-1 and TRBJ1-5, the complete variable domain reads KAGVTQTPRYLIKTRGQQVTLSCSPISGHRSVSWYQQTPGQGLQFLFEYFSETQRNKGNFPGRFSGRQFSNSRSEMNVSTLELGDSALYLCASSWTGNQPQHFGDGTRLSIL.

V gene TRBV28 combines with J gene TRBJ2-7; 12 positions match TRBD1. CDR1 MDHEN and CDR2 SYDVKM come from the germline V gene. With 6 bases clipped from V and 7 bases from J, the junction kept 10 bases outside the gene matches. The CDR3 consists of 15 residues. For the CDR3, the DNA is TGTGCCAGCAGCAGACCGGGACAGGGGGCGGGGGAGCAGTACTTC. Amino acids: CASSRPGQGAGEQYF.